This is a list of T cell receptor beta chains from one sample in a study of blood T cell repertoires in COVID-19. The repertoire was sequenced with immunoSEQ multiplex PCR; TCRdb's copy has only in-frame clones and lacks some. Of some 100,000 clones listed, around 92% were seen once; the top ten hold 6.3%. Sequences were obtained from peripheral blood. Every receptor here comes from a woman in her fifties or sixties with active COVID-19. Both conserved end residues are part of each CDR3. D genes are given only for firm matches. Clone size, where shown, is once, few, many, or a class for clones that have expanded.

TRBJ2-1,TRBV11-3,-,TRBD2,CASSPRLSGVYNEQFF,TGTGCCAGCAGCCCCCGACTAAGCGGGGTCTACAATGAGCAGTTCTTC
TRBJ2-3,TRBV7-2,-,TRBD1,CASSNRGSTDTQYF,TGTGCCAGCAGTAACAGGGGGAGCACAGATACGCAGTATTTT
TRBJ1-2,TRBV3-1/TRBV3-2,once,TRBD1,CASSHPDRPNYGYTF,TGTGCCAGCAGCCACCCGGACAGGCCCAACTATGGCTACACCTTC
TRBJ2-7,TRBV11-2,-,TRBD1,CASSSVDRGHYEQYF,TGTGCCAGCAGCTCCGTGGACAGGGGGCATTACGAGCAGTACTTC
TRBJ2-1,TRBV11-3,-,TRBD2,CASSPQTSGSANEQFF,TGTGCCAGCAGCCCTCAGACTAGCGGGAGTGCCAATGAGCAGTTCTTC
TRBJ2-7,TRBV9,-,-,CASSVGSSYEQYF,TGTGCCAGCAGCGTTGGCAGCTCCTACGAGCAGTACTTC
TRBJ2-7,TRBV27,-,TRBD2,CASSSRREGFEQYF,TGTGCCAGCAGTTCCAGGCGGGAGGGGTTCGAGCAGTACTTC
TRBJ1-6,TRBV15,-,TRBD1,CATSRGQGVRNSPLHF,TGTGCCACCAGCAGAGGACAGGGAGTGAGGAATTCACCCCTCCACTTT
TRBJ1-3,TRBV7-8,-,-,CASSVPGVSGNTIYF,TGTGCCAGCAGCGTCCCAGGGGTCTCCGGAAACACCATATATTTT
TRBJ1-2,TRBV6-6,-,TRBD1,CASSYPPDRDSYTF,TGTGCCAGCAGTTATCCACCGGACAGGGACAGCTACACCTTC
TRBJ1-1,TRBV19,-,-,CASTLGGGNTEAFF,TGTGCCAGTACCCTAGGGGGGGGGAACACTGAAGCTTTCTTT
TRBJ1-4,TRBV28,-,TRBD1,CASSLDRGDEKLFF,TGTGCCAGCAGTTTGGACAGGGGTGATGAAAAACTGTTTTTT
TRBJ2-5,TRBV9,-,TRBD2,CASSVGTSGGETQYF,TGTGCCAGCAGCGTAGGGACTAGCGGGGGAGAGACCCAGTACTTC
TRBJ1-1,TRBV19,-,-,CASSRETGRAFF,TGTGCCTCCTCTCGGGAAACAGGGCGCGCTTTCTTT
TRBJ1-2,TRBV28,-,TRBD1,CASLLDRGHGYTF,TGTGCCAGCTTACTAGACAGGGGGCATGGCTACACCTTC
TRBJ2-5,TRBV6-5,-,-,CASSPYGETQYF,TGTGCCAGCAGCCCGTACGGAGAGACCCAGTACTTC
TRBJ1-2,TRBV10-3,-,-,CAIRPTGGQENGINYGYTF,TGTGCCATCAGACCAACGGGGGGCCAGGAAAATGGGATTAACTATGGCTACACCTTC
TRBJ1-1,TRBV10-3,-,TRBD1,CAISESSWDSWNTEAFF,TGTGCCATCAGTGAGTCTTCTTGGGACAGTTGGAACACTGAAGCTTTCTTT
TRBJ1-2,TRBV21-1,few,-,CASSNYPDRGFLYGYTF,TGTGCCAGCAGCAACTACCCCGACAGGGGCTTCCTCTATGGCTACACCTTC
TRBJ2-3,TRBV12-3/TRBV12-4,-,-,CASSFGTDTQYF,TGTGCCAGCAGTTTCGGCACAGATACGCAGTATTTT
TRBJ1-4,TRBV3-1/TRBV3-2,-,TRBD1,CASSLTGGLNEKLFF,TGTGCCAGCAGCTTGACAGGGGGACTAAATGAAAAACTGTTTTTT
TRBJ1-1,TRBV5-1,-,TRBD1,CASSSGTGLTEAFF,TGCGCCAGCAGCTCTGGGACAGGTTTAACTGAAGCTTTCTTT
TRBJ1-2,TRBV5-1,-,-,CASSFQGSGYTF,TGCGCCAGCAGCTTCCAGGGAAGTGGCTACACCTTC
TRBJ1-2,TRBV3-1/TRBV3-2,-,TRBD1,CASSQDYRTGTRGYGYTF,TGTGCCAGCAGCCAAGATTATCGGACAGGAACTCGTGGCTATGGCTACACCTTC
TRBJ2-3,TRBV6-2/TRBV6-3,-,TRBD2,CASSSRLAGAAIPQYF,TGTGCCAGCAGTTCTCGACTAGCGGGGGCGGCCATTCCGCAGTATTTT
TRBJ2-2,TRBV6-5,-,TRBD2,CASSSRLAGATGELFF,TGTGCCAGCAGTTCGCGACTAGCGGGAGCCACCGGGGAGCTGTTTTTT
TRBJ1-5,TRBV19,-,-,CASTSGPGNQPQHF,TGTGCCAGTACCTCAGGGCCCGGAAATCAGCCCCAGCATTTT
TRBJ1-2,TRBV2,-,TRBD1,CASRTGDVYGYTF,TGTGCCAGCAGGACAGGGGATGTGTATGGCTACACCTTC
TRBJ1-3,TRBV27,-,-,CASSLKGRDSGNTIYF,TGTGCCAGCAGTTTGAAGGGGCGAGACTCTGGAAACACCATATATTTT
TRBJ2-5,TRBV5-1,-,TRBD2,CASSLVPSGGAPRETQYF,TGCGCCAGCAGCTTGGTCCCTAGCGGGGGGGCACCCCGGGAGACCCAGTACTTC
TRBJ1-1,TRBV19,-,-,CASSITAMNTEAFF,TGTGCCAGTAGTATCACAGCTATGAACACTGAAGCTTTCTTT
TRBJ1-1,TRBV15,-,TRBD1,CATSRDRGQATGGRKANTEAFF,TGTGCCACCAGCAGAGATAGGGGCCAAGCGACAGGGGGCAGAAAAGCGAACACTGAAGCTTTCTTT
TRBJ1-1,TRBV9,-,-,CASSVNNQNTEAFF,TGTGCCAGCAGCGTAAACAATCAGAACACTGAAGCTTTCTTT
TRBJ2-7,TRBV27,-,TRBD1,CASSLLGQDYEQYF,TGTGCCAGCAGTTTACTGGGACAGGACTACGAGCAGTACTTC
TRBJ1-6,TRBV14,-,-,CASSQVQGNSPLHF,TGTGCCAGCAGCCAAGTGCAGGGCAATTCACCCCTCCACTTT
TRBJ1-5,TRBV7-8,-,-,CASSPGGGALYSNQPQHF,TGTGCCAGCAGCCCCGGGGGGGGAGCTCTATATAGCAATCAGCCCCAGCATTTT
TRBJ2-7,TRBV5-1,-,TRBD1,CASSLAGTGGEEQYF,TGCGCCAGCAGCTTGGCCGGGACAGGGGGCGAGGAGCAGTACTTC
TRBJ1-2,TRBV27,-,-,CASSLSGGWYNGYTF,TGTGCCAGCAGTTTAAGCGGAGGGTGGTATAATGGCTACACCTTC
TRBJ2-5,TRBV7-9,-,TRBD2,CASSSTSGGARETQYF,TGTGCCAGCAGCTCGACTAGCGGGGGGGCGAGAGAGACCCAGTACTTC
TRBJ2-3,TRBV3-1/TRBV3-2,-,TRBD2,CASSEGPLAGGKDTQYF,TGTGCCAGCAGCGAAGGCCCGCTAGCGGGGGGTAAAGATACGCAGTATTTT
TRBJ2-5,TRBV24-1,-,-,CATRNQNWETQYF,TGTGCCACCAGGAATCAAAACTGGGAGACCCAGTACTTC
TRBJ2-7,TRBV12-5,once,-,CASGLEQFSEQYF,TGTGCTAGTGGTTTGGAACAGTTTTCCGAGCAGTACTTC
TRBJ2-7,TRBV28,-,-,CASVQGGYEQYF,TGTGCCAGCGTCCAGGGTGGCTACGAGCAGTACTTC
TRBJ1-2,TRBV7-2,-,TRBD1,CASSLEPGQGADGYTF,TGTGCCAGCAGCTTAGAGCCGGGACAGGGGGCGGATGGCTACACCTTC
TRBJ2-3,TRBV28,-,-,CASSLLGEGATDTQYF,TGTGCCAGCAGTTTATTAGGAGAAGGAGCCACAGATACGCAGTATTTT
TRBJ2-7,TRBV18,once,-,CASSPGDEQYF,TGTGCCAGCTCCCCGGGGGACGAGCAGTACTTC
TRBJ1-4,TRBV7-9,-,TRBD1,CASSGTGTANEKLFF,TGTGCCAGCAGCGGGACCGGGACAGCTAATGAAAAACTGTTTTTT
TRBJ2-5,TRBV28,-,-,CASSWGGGGQETQYF,TGTGCCAGCAGTTGGGGTGGGGGCGGCCAAGAGACCCAGTACTTC
TRBJ2-7,TRBV6-1,-,-,CASSEMPRRNYEQYF,TGTGCCAGCAGTGAAATGCCGCGAAGAAACTACGAGCAGTACTTC
TRBJ1-1,TRBV7-3,once,TRBD1,CASSSDRETEAFF,TGTGCCAGCAGCTCAGACAGGGAGACTGAAGCTTTCTTT
TRBJ2-7,TRBV19,once,TRBD1,CASSMGPGQGDEQYF,TGTGCCAGTAGTATGGGACCGGGACAGGGCGACGAGCAGTACTTC
TRBJ1-5,TRBV6-1,-,-,CASSETGKSGQPQHF,TGTGCCAGCAGTGAAACCGGGAAGTCGGGGCAGCCCCAGCATTTT
TRBJ2-1,TRBV3-1/TRBV3-2,-,-,CASSQELARGNEQFF,TGTGCCAGCAGCCAAGAGTTAGCTAGGGGAAATGAGCAGTTCTTC
TRBJ2-7,TRBV10-3,-,-,CASRQESYEQYF,TGTGCCTCTCGACAGGAGTCCTACGAGCAGTACTTC
TRBJ1-2,TRBV19,-,-,CASTSPIRGYTF,TGTGCCAGTACCTCCCCCATCCGGGGGTACACCTTC
TRBJ1-6,TRBV2,few,-,CASSEGGSGLNSPLHF,TGTGCCAGCAGTGAAGGTGGGAGCGGGTTAAATTCACCCCTCCACTTT
TRBJ2-5,TRBV11-1,-,TRBD2,CASSLEAGVRETQYF,TGTGCCAGCAGCTTAGAGGCGGGAGTACGGGAGACCCAGTACTTC
TRBJ1-5,TRBV19,-,TRBD1,CASSTQGSSNQPQHF,TGTGCCAGTAGTACACAGGGGTCTAGCAATCAGCCCCAGCATTTT
TRBJ1-6,TRBV18,-,-,CASSPRSAGESPLHF,TGTGCCAGCTCACCACGATCTGCAGGGGAATCACCCCTCCACTTT
TRBJ2-1,TRBV28,-,TRBD2,CASSLRLAGVSYNEQFF,TGTGCCAGCAGTTTACGGCTAGCGGGAGTCTCCTACAATGAGCAGTTCTTC